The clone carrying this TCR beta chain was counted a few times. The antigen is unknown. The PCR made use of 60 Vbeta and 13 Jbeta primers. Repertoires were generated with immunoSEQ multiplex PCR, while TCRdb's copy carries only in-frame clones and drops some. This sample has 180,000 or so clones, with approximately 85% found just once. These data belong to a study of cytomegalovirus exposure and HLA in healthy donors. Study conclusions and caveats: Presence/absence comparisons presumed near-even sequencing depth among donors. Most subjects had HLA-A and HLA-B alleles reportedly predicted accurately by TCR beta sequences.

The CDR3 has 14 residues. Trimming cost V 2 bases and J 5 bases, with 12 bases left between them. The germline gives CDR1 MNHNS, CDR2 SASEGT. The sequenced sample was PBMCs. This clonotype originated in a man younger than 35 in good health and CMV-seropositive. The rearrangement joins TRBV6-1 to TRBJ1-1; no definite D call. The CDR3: CASSEWRRQTEAFF. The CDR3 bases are TGTGCCAGCAGTGAATGGAGGCGGCAGACTGAAGCTTTCTTT.